A single sample is the source of the 32 T cell receptor beta chains below, sequenced in a study of blood T cell repertoires in COVID-19. Libraries were prepared by immunoSEQ multiplex PCR; TCRdb keeps only in-frame clonotypes and omits some of them. The sample holds 380,000 or so clones; roughly 90% are singletons and the top ten take roughly 1.2%. Material: peripheral blood. All receptors come from a middle-aged man with acute or convalescent COVID-19.

The chain links TRBV5-1 to TRBJ2-1; 11 bases are a match to TRBD1. The CDR3 is made up of 14 amino acids. Germline loops: CDR1 SGHRS, CDR2 YFSETQ. V lost 3 bases to trimming and J lost 8 bases; unmatched junction nucleotides: 4. CDR3 protein: CASSYGTGGDEQFF. For the CDR3, the DNA is TGCGCCAGCAGCTATGGGACAGGGGGGGATGAGCAGTTCTTC.

V is TRBV10-1 and J is TRBJ2-1, with D perhaps TRBD2 (5 bases). The germline V and J ends were trimmed by 4 bases and 7 bases, with 14 bases remaining between them. Germline V gives CDR1 WNHNN, CDR2 SYGVQD (reference sequence). The CDR3 is 14 residues long. This CDR3 reads CASSVSRVGNEQFF. In DNA form, the CDR3 reads TGCGCCAGCAGTGTTTCGCGGGTTGGGAATGAGCAGTTCTTC.

A word on this clone: A junction boundary mismatches the germline segment, possibly from a read error. This chain uses TRBV4-2 with TRBJ2-2; 8 bases agree with TRBD2. Germline V CDR1 and CDR2: LGHNA, YNFKEQ. The CDR3 loop spans 13 amino acids. CDR3 region: CASSPQGSGGLFF. The CDR3 bases are TGTGCCAGCAGCCCCCAGGGGAGCGGGGGGCTGTTTTTT.

The chain links TRBV5-6 to TRBJ2-5, with 7 bases that match TRBD2. V was pared by 4 bases and J by 0 bases, with 18 bases of the junction left unmatched. The CDR3 totals 19 residues. CDR1 and CDR2 (germline): SGHDT, YYEEEE. CDR3 coding DNA: TGTGCCAGCAGCACGCCGGGACTATTCTTCCACATGTACCAAGAGACCCAGTACTTC. It codes for CASSTPGLFFHMYQETQYF.

V is TRBV27 and J is TRBJ2-1; 12 bases are shared with TRBD2. CDR3 length: 16 amino acids. Per the germline V gene, CDR1 is MNHEY and CDR2 is SMNVEV (reference sequence). V was pared by 4 bases and J by 7 bases, with 8 bases of the junction left unmatched. CDR3 residues: CASSSPLAGGTNEQFF. CDR3 in DNA: TGTGCCAGCAGTTCGCCACTAGCGGGAGGAACAAATGAGCAGTTCTTC.

V is TRBV19 and J is TRBJ2-2, with a weak D call TRBD1 (5 bases). The length of the CDR3 is 15 residues. CDR1 LNHDA and CDR2 SQIVND come from the germline V gene (reference sequence). The germline V and J ends were trimmed by 5 bases and 0 bases, with 10 bases remaining between them. The CDR3, as DNA: TGTGCCAGTAGTTCAGGGTTCGCGAACACCGGGGAGCTGTTTTTT. Its translation is CASSSGFANTGELFF.

This clone was recorded once. The V and J genes are TRBV6-2 or TRBV6-3 and TRBJ1-3; D is uncertain. V shed 0 bases and J shed 0 bases, with 6 bases lying between them. The CDR3 spans 15 residues. CDR1 is MNHEY, CDR2 SVGEGT, per germline. The CDR3 region has the DNA TGTGCCAGCAGTTACTCGACGGGCTCTGGAAACACCATATATTTT. Residues: CASSYSTGSGNTIYF.

The rearrangement uses TRBV7-9 and TRBJ1-3, with a tentative D call TRBD1 (6 bases). This CDR3 contains 15 residues. Germline V gives CDR1 SEHNR, CDR2 FQNEAQ (reference sequence). V shed 5 bases and J shed 2 bases, with 13 bases lying between them. This chain's CDR3 is CASSETGQTGNTIYF. Written as DNA, the CDR3 is TGTGCCAGCAGCGAAACAGGGCAAACTGGAAACACCATATATTTT.

The genes are TRBV6-1 and TRBJ2-7; D gene uncertain. This CDR3 has 15 amino acids. Trimming cost V 2 bases and J 4 bases, with 15 bases left between them. The germline CDR1 and CDR2 sequences are MNHNS and SASEGT. The chain's CDR3 is CASSELSVGGYEQYF. CDR3 nucleotide sequence: TGTGCCAGCAGTGAATTAAGCGTAGGCGGTTACGAGCAGTACTTC.

The chain couples TRBV4-3 to TRBJ1-4; a weak D match, TRBD1 (6 bases). The CDR3 is made up of 16 amino acids. Trimming cost V 0 bases and J 11 bases, with 19 bases left between them. Germline V gene lookup returns CDR1 LGHNA and CDR2 YSLEER. As DNA, the CDR3 is TGCGCCAGCAGCCAAGAGGTTGTACAGGGTGTAGGGAAACTGTTTTTT. The encoded protein is CASSQEVVQGVGKLFF.

This chain links TRBV5-6 with TRBJ1-1; weak D call: TRBD1 (5 bases). CDR1 SGHDT and CDR2 YYEEEE come from the germline V gene. Between the trimmed V and J ends, which lost 0 bases and 0 bases, there was a span of 15 bases. The CDR3 consists of 17 residues. The CDR3 sequence: CASSLVRTGRMNTEAFF. The CDR3 DNA sequence: TGTGCCAGCAGCTTGGTGAGAACAGGCAGGATGAACACTGAAGCTTTCTTT.

This clone was observed a few times. This chain uses TRBV27 with TRBJ2-7; possible D gene TRBD2, 5 bases. V was cut by 3 bases and J by 2 bases, with 8 bases left in between. CDR3 length: 13 residues. The germline gives CDR1 MNHEY, CDR2 SMNVEV (reference sequence). Written as DNA, the CDR3 is TGTGCCAGCAGTTTTGGGAGCCCCTACGAGCAGTACTTC. Protein product: CASSFGSPYEQYF.

The chain couples TRBV27 to TRBJ1-5; D uncertain. The CDR3 contains 12 residues. Germline CDR1 and CDR2: MNHEY and SMNVEV (reference sequence). Trimming shortened V by 6 bases and J by 4 bases, and 7 bases separated the two germline ends. This CDR3 reads CASSLLNQPQHF. The DNA of the CDR3 is TGTGCCAGCAGCCTCCTTAATCAGCCCCAGCATTTT.

The chain joins TRBV4-1 to TRBJ1-2; a possible D gene is TRBD1 (5 bases). CDR1 and CDR2 (germline): MGHRA, YSYEKL. The CDR3 has 17 residues. The V gene lost 0 bases and the J gene lost 0 bases, with 14 bases spanning the gap. The CDR3 nucleotides read TGCGCCAGCAGCCAAGATGGGTGGGCAGGGCCTAACTATGGCTACACCTTC. Translating gives CASSQDGWAGPNYGYTF.

The chain links TRBV3-1 (or the pseudogene TRBV3-2) to TRBJ2-1; 8 positions match TRBD1. Germline-derived CDR1 and CDR2 are LGHDT and YNNKEL (reference sequence). The CDR3 has 16 amino acids. V shed 6 bases and J 0 bases; nucleotides not matched to a gene: 7. CDR3 coding DNA: TGTGCCAGCAGTCCCACGGGACAGGCCTCCTACAATGAGCAGTTCTTC. Translating it yields CASSPTGQASYNEQFF.

This clone came up once. This chain joins TRBV28 and TRBJ1-2; D not certain. Trimming took 2 bases from V and 4 from J, leaving 14 bases between them. Germline V gene lookup returns CDR1 MDHEN and CDR2 SYDVKM. This CDR3 spans 15 amino acids. The chain's CDR3 is CASSLAGLEAYGYTF. DNA for the CDR3: TGTGCCAGCAGTTTAGCAGGACTAGAGGCCTATGGCTACACCTTC.

Comment on this clone: One junction end does not reproduce the germline sequence, and a read error may be involved. The genes are TRBV30 and TRBJ2-1; 14 positions match TRBD2. CDR1 and CDR2 (germline): GTSNPN, SVGIG (reference sequence). There are 15 residues in the CDR3. CDR3 bases: TGTGCCTGGGATCCCGGGACTAGCGGGAGAGTAGAAGGGATCTTC. Translating gives CAWDPGTSGRVEGIF.

This clone was detected once. This chain links TRBV7-2 with TRBJ1-4; 9 positions agree with TRBD1. The CDR3 is 13 residues long. CDR1 SGHTA and CDR2 FQGNSA come from the germline V gene. V shed 5 bases and J 14 bases; nucleotides not matched to a gene: 9. The CDR3 nucleotides read TGTGCCAGCAGCGAGGACAGGGGACCAGCGCTGTTTTTT. Translation gives CASSEDRGPALFF.

This clone has just one count. This chain uses TRBV19 with TRBJ1-5, with D perhaps TRBD1 (6 bases). V shed 3 bases and J shed 0 bases, with 9 bases lying between them. The CDR3 extends over 15 amino acids. From germline, CDR1 is LNHDA and CDR2 SQIVND (reference sequence). The CDR3 reads CASSITGSSNQPQHF. CDR3 nucleotide sequence: TGTGCCAGTAGTATTACAGGGAGTAGCAATCAGCCCCAGCATTTT.

The chain joins TRBV2 to TRBJ1-3; D not certain. The V gene's germline CDR1 is SNHLY and CDR2 FYNNEI. This CDR3 has 16 residues. Deletions cut 2 bases from V and 0 bases from J, with 11 bases between. This CDR3 is CASSEFRPDSGNTIYF. CDR3 bases: TGTGCCAGCAGTGAATTCAGGCCTGACTCTGGAAACACCATATATTTT. The variable domain in full, completed from reference TRBV2 and TRBJ1-3, reads EPEVTQTPSHQVTQMGQEVILRCVPISNHLYFYWYRQILGQKVEFLVSFYNNEISEKSEIFDDQFSVERPDGSNFTLKIRSTKLEDSAMYFCASSEFRPDSGNTIYFGEGSWLTVV.

This chain connects TRBV4-3 to TRBJ1-5; D remains ambiguous. Trimming removed 0 bases at V and 7 bases at J, with 19 bases between. The CDR3 runs to 17 residues. The germline V gene has CDR1 LGHNA and CDR2 YSLEER. The CDR3 coding sequence is TGCGCCAGCAGCCAAGATTCGAGTACCCGAGCCAGGCAGCCCCAGCATTTT. Protein product: CASSQDSSTRARQPQHF.

The rearrangement joins TRBV6-1 to TRBJ1-5, with D maybe TRBD1 (6 bases). CDR1 MNHNS and CDR2 SASEGT come from the germline V gene. CDR3 length: 15 residues. V lost 2 bases and J 7 bases, leaving 15 bases between the germline ends. As DNA, the CDR3 is TGTGCCAGCAGTGAACCGGACAGCTTTAGCCAGCCCCAGCATTTT. This translates into CASSEPDSFSQPQHF.

The V call is TRBV27, the J call TRBJ1-1; D is undetermined. V lost 2 bases and J lost 12, with 10 bases in between. Germline CDR1 and CDR2: MNHEY and SMNVEV (reference sequence). CDR3 size: 11 residues. The CDR3 loop is CASSLNRRSFF. The CDR3 coding sequence is TGTGCCAGCAGTTTAAACAGAAGGTCTTTCTTT.

This chain uses TRBV27 with TRBJ1-6; D call uncertain. This CDR3 has 14 residues. Germline CDR1 reads MNHEY; CDR2 reads SMNVEV (reference sequence). The V gene lost 2 bases and the J gene lost 12 bases, with 14 bases spanning the gap. This CDR3 is CASSLERVRGPLHF. In DNA, the CDR3 is TGTGCCAGCAGTTTAGAGAGGGTAAGAGGACCCCTCCACTTT.

The rearrangement joins TRBV19 to TRBJ2-2; 7 bases match TRBD1. Germline V CDR1 and CDR2: LNHDA, SQIVND (reference sequence). J gave up 2 bases and V 3 bases, and 3 bases lay outside the gene matches. The CDR3 runs 15 residues. CDR3 coding DNA: TGTGCCAGTAGTATCCGGGACAGAAACACCGGGGAGCTGTTTTTT. Amino acids: CASSIRDRNTGELFF.

This rearrangement joins TRBV20-1 to TRBJ2-7, with 8 nucleotides matching TRBD2. V gave up 3 bases and J gave up 4 bases; unmatched junction bases: 8. The V gene's germline CDR1 is DFQATT and CDR2 SNEGSKA (reference sequence). The CDR3 has 14 residues. In nucleotides, the CDR3 is TGCAGTGCTAGTGGGGTAGCGGGGTTTTACGAGCAGTACTTC. This encodes CSASGVAGFYEQYF.

The chain joins TRBV28 to TRBJ1-2; 8 bases are shared with TRBD1. With 2 bases clipped from V and 8 bases from J, the junction kept 10 bases outside the gene matches. CDR1 is MDHEN and CDR2 is SYDVKM in the germline V gene. CDR3 length: 15 amino acids. The CDR3 reads CASSLTSNRGGGYTF. CDR3 DNA sequence: TGTGCCAGCAGTTTAACGTCGAACAGGGGGGGCGGCTACACCTTC.

About this clone itself: Other DNA sequences within the sample encode an identical CDR3. This chain uses TRBV3-1 (or the pseudogene TRBV3-2) with TRBJ1-2; D unresolved. Germline V gene sequence: CDR1 LGHDT, CDR2 YNNKEL (reference sequence). This CDR3 region has 12 residues. Trimming stripped 1 base from V and 5 bases from J, with 5 bases between. The CDR3 loop reads CASSQGEYGYTF. The CDR3 nucleotides are TGTGCCAGCAGCCAAGGGGAGTATGGCTACACCTTC.

This clone was counted a single time. The V and J genes are TRBV6-5 and TRBJ1-1; D is ambiguous. Trimming took 6 bases from V and 0 from J, leaving 11 bases between them. The CDR3 contains 14 residues. The germline gives CDR1 MNHEY, CDR2 SVGAGI. CDR3 DNA: TGTGCCAGCAGCTGGGGAGGTGTGAACACTGAAGCTTTCTTT. This translates into CASSWGGVNTEAFF.

J is TRBJ1-1 and V is TRBV27, with 7 nucleotides matching TRBD1. The CDR3 totals 14 residues. The germline V gene encodes CDR1 MNHEY and CDR2 SMNVEV (reference sequence). J lost 5 bases, V lost 4 bases, and 7 bases had no gene match. The CDR3 here is CASSSDRESTEAFF. CDR3 DNA sequence: TGTGCCAGCAGTTCAGACAGGGAATCGACTGAAGCTTTCTTT.

This clone has a handful of counts. CDR3 protein: CASSARDRASYEQYF. The CDR3 bases are TGTGCCAGTAGCGCAAGGGACAGGGCGTCCTACGAGCAGTACTTC. The chain carries TRBV19 and TRBJ2-7; 9 bases map to TRBD1. The CDR3 contains 15 residues. Trimming cost V 6 bases and J 1 base; bases outside gene matches: 7. In germline, CDR1 is LNHDA, CDR2 SQIVND (reference sequence).

This clone was counted a single time. The rearrangement joins TRBV6-1 to TRBJ1-1, with D unresolved. Trimming removed 0 bases at V and 5 bases at J, with 13 bases between. The CDR3 consists of 15 residues. The germline gives CDR1 MNHNS, CDR2 SASEGT. The CDR3 DNA sequence: TGTGCCAGCAGTGAAGCCTCTCTAGGATGGACTGAAGCTTTCTTT. It is translated as CASSEASLGWTEAFF.